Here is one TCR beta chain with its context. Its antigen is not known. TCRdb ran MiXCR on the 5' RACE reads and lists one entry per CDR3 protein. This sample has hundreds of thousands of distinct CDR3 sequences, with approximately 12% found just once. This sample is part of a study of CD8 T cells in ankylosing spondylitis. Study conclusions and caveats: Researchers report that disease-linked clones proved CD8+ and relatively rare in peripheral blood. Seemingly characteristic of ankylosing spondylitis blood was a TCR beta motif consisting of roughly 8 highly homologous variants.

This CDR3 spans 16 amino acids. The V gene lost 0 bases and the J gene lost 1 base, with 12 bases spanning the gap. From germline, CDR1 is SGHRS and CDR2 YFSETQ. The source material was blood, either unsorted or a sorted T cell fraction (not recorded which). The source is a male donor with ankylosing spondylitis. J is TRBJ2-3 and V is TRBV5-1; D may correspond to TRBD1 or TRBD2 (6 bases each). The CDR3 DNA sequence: TGCGCCAGCAGCTTGGTGGGGGGCCGGCGCACAGATACGCAGTATTTT. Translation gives CASSLVGGRRTDTQYF.